This TCR beta chain is drawn from a study of blood T cell repertoires in COVID-19. Study in general: The United States, Italy and Spain provided the acute and convalescent COVID-19 samples. PBMCs, B-cell-depleted T cells, or T cells were the source of the cDNA or gDNA that made up the material.

Patients of the Seattle cohort, enrolled during active infection, were followed longitudinally. CDR3 length equals 13 residues. V lost 9 bases and J lost 0, with 11 bases in between. Germline CDR1 is LNHDA and CDR2 is SQIVND (reference sequence). Per the study methods: Cell counts per sample came from amplifying reference gene primers. Libraries were prepared by immunoSEQ multiplex PCR; TCRdb keeps only in-frame clonotypes and omits some of them. The DNA was the basis for D and trimming; V, J and clone size are from that table. The repertoire holds 250,000 to 300,000 clones, about 86% seen once, with around 13% in the top ten. As for this clone: Other DNA sequences in the sample encode the same CDR3.

The origin of this receptor is a woman aged 70-85 years with COVID-19, enrolled during active disease. Material: peripheral blood. The V call is TRBV19, the J call TRBJ1-1; possible D gene TRBD1, 6 bases. CDR3: CASSGQLNTEAFF. CDR3 DNA sequence: TGTGCCAGCTCGGGACAATTGAACACTGAAGCTTTCTTT.